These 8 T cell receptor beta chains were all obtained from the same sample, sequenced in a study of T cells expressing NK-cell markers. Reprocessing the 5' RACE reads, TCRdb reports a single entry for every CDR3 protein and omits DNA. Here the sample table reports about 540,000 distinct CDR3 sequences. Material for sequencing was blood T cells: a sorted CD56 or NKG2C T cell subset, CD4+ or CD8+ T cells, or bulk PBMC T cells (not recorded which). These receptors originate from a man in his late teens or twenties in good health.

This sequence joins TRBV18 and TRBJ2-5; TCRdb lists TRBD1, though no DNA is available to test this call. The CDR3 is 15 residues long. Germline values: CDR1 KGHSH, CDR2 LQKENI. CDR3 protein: CASSPRQGLGETQYF.

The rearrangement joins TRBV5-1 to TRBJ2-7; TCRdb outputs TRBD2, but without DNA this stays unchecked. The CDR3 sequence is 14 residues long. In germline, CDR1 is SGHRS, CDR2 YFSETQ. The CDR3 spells CASSTQAENYEQYF.

CDR3 sequence reads: CASSFRELATDTQYF. The chain has TRBV12-3 or TRBV12-4 and TRBJ2-3; checking the TCRdb D call of TRBD1 is not possible without DNA. This CDR3 region has 15 residues.

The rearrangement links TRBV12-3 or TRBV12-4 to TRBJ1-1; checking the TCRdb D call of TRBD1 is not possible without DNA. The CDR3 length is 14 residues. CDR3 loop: CASSSQSRGTEAFF.

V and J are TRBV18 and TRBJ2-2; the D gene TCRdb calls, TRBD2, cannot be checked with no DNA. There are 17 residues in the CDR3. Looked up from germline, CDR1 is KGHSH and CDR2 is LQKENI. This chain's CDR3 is CASSPLPTSGNTGELFF.

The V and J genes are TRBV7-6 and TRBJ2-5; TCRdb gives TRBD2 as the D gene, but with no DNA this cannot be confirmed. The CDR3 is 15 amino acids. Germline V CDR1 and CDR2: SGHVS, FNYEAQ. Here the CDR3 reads CASSRRPGLQETQYF.

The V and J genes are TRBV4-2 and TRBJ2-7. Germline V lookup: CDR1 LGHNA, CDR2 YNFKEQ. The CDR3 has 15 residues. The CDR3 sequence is CASSQSVEESYEQYF.

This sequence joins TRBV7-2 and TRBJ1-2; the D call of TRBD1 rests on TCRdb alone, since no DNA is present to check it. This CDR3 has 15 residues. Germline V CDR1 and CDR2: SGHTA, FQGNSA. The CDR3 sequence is CASSFTPGRGDGYTF.